This T cell receptor beta chain was identified in a study of Tregs in tolerant kidney transplant recipients. Whole-study results and caveats: No direct test of biological reproducibility was done here. Expanding Tregs on activated donor B cells appeared to best identify donor-specific TCRbeta clones. Few patients were studied, so findings need validation in larger groups.

Thawed PBMCs were FACS-sorted into unstimulated CD4+CD25+CD127- regulatory T cells, CD4+CD25- non-regulatory cells, CD4 and CD8 cells. Trimming took 5 bases from V and 4 from J, leaving 17 bases between them. From germline, CDR1 is MNHEY and CDR2 SVGAGI. The CDR3 is made up of 15 amino acids. Sequencing used immunoSEQ multiplex PCR; TCRdb keeps in-frame clones, though not all of them. The sample lists more than 90,000 clones, about 91% seen once, with around 0.6% in the top ten. A word on this clone: Its matching antigen is unknown.

The sequencing input was CD4+ T cells from blood. This chain uses TRBV6-5 with TRBJ1-1; TRBD1 might be the D (6 bases). This TCR came from a human donor in good health. The CDR3 DNA reads as TGTGCCAGCAGTCCTGGAGGGGGGGCGACCACTGAAGCTTTCTTT. Its translation: CASSPGGGATTEAFF.